A selection of T cell receptor beta chains follows, all from one sample in a study of sequential checkpoint blockade in melanoma. Profiling relied on immunoSEQ multiplex PCR, and the TCRdb table lists in-frame clones only, not all of them. The sample comprises under 7,000 clones, 15% to 20% of which are singletons, and 15% to 20% rests with the top ten. Material: tumor tissue (inferred from file names), obtained from a patient given nivolumab and ipilimumab in sequence. These receptors were collected from a human donor with melanoma. Both conserved end residues are part of each CDR3. Fields, in order: V gene, J gene, CDR3 length, D gene, CDR3 protein. A D gene is named only where the DNA matches it firmly.

v_gene: TRBV19; j_gene: TRBJ1-1; len: 13; d_gene: -; CDR3aa: CASSISMNTEAFF
v_gene: TRBV18; j_gene: TRBJ2-7; len: 17; d_gene: -; CDR3aa: CASSPDRIHISFYEQYF
v_gene: TRBV15; j_gene: TRBJ2-5; len: 16; d_gene: TRBD1; CDR3aa: CATSREQQGARETQYF
v_gene: TRBV18; j_gene: TRBJ1-2; len: 14; d_gene: TRBD1; CDR3aa: CASSPTDRGSGYTF
v_gene: TRBV5-1; j_gene: TRBJ2-2; len: 18; d_gene: -; CDR3aa: CASSLIPGGAVGTGELFF
v_gene: TRBV11-3; j_gene: TRBJ1-6; len: 15; d_gene: TRBD1; CDR3aa: CASSLWDRDNSPLHF
v_gene: TRBV19; j_gene: TRBJ2-3; len: 14; d_gene: -; CDR3aa: CASSIQISTDTQYF
v_gene: TRBV9; j_gene: TRBJ2-7; len: 15; d_gene: -; CDR3aa: CASSAGPNLLYEQYF
v_gene: TRBV9; j_gene: TRBJ2-7; len: 16; d_gene: -; CDR3aa: CASSVSVRAPSYEQYF
v_gene: TRBV5-1; j_gene: TRBJ2-3; len: 16; d_gene: TRBD1; CDR3aa: CASSFGTGGYMDTQYF
v_gene: TRBV11-3; j_gene: TRBJ1-4; len: 14; d_gene: -; CDR3aa: CASSPDKGGEKLFF
v_gene: TRBV6-8; j_gene: TRBJ2-3; len: 17; d_gene: -; CDR3aa: CASSSLRRAGGTDTQYF
v_gene: TRBV11-3; j_gene: TRBJ1-1; len: 14; d_gene: -; CDR3aa: CASSSQYRDTEAFF
v_gene: TRBV10-3; j_gene: TRBJ2-1; len: 17; d_gene: TRBD2; CDR3aa: CAISESATSGGRNEQFF
v_gene: TRBV6-8; j_gene: TRBJ1-2; len: 14; d_gene: -; CDR3aa: CASRRERANYGYTF
v_gene: TRBV29-1; j_gene: TRBJ1-2; len: 12; d_gene: -; CDR3aa: CSVLDRDYGYTF
v_gene: TRBV11-3; j_gene: TRBJ2-3; len: 14; d_gene: -; CDR3aa: CASSLDRVADTQYF
v_gene: TRBV6-9; j_gene: TRBJ2-5; len: 16; d_gene: TRBD2; CDR3aa: CASSSQRGWWQETQYF
v_gene: TRBV5-1; j_gene: TRBJ1-2; len: 14; d_gene: TRBD1; CDR3aa: CASSLTGENYGYTF
v_gene: TRBV2; j_gene: TRBJ1-3; len: 12; d_gene: -; CDR3aa: CASSEAGNTIYF